These 10 T cell receptor beta chains came from one sample sequenced in a study of beta chain features in type 1 diabetes. As every portion of the isolated RNA was reverse transcribed, the sequencing read expressed TCRB transcripts. This table comes from immunoSEQ multiplex PCR, and its TCRdb copy is limited to in-frame clones, with some not included. Of 330,000 or so clones listed, around a fifth are singletons. The sample taken for sequencing was naive CD4+ T cells from blood. Receptors originate from a woman under 30 in good health.

This chain uses TRBV7-3 with TRBJ1-5, with 7 nucleotides matching TRBD1. CDR1 is SGHTA, CDR2 FQGTGA, per germline. There are 15 residues in the CDR3. The V and J ends lost 5 bases and 0 bases, in that order; junction bases with no gene match: 4. Here the CDR3 DNA reads TGTGCCAGCAGCCAGGGACAGAATAGCAATCAGCCCCAGCATTTT. Protein product: CASSQGQNSNQPQHF.

In this sample, this clone turned up a few times. The CDR3 sequence is CASSNRQVVSQYF. The CDR3 DNA sequence: TGCGCCAGCAGCAACCGACAGGTCGTGTCCCAGTACTTC. This sequence joins TRBV4-1 and TRBJ2-5; the D gene is possibly TRBD1 (6 bases). V lost 5 bases and J 9 bases, leaving 16 bases between the germline ends. This CDR3 is 13 amino acids long. The germline gives CDR1 MGHRA, CDR2 YSYEKL.

This clone appeared a few times. This chain uses TRBV5-1 with TRBJ1-5, with 9 bases aligning to TRBD1. J was trimmed by 8 bases and V by 4 bases; bases with no gene match: 7. The CDR3 extends over 14 amino acids. Germline V lookup: CDR1 SGHRS, CDR2 YFSETQ. CDR3 in DNA: TGCGCCAGCAGCCTCCAGGGACAGGGAGAGCCCCAGCATTTT. Encoded protein: CASSLQGQGEPQHF.

The chain uses TRBV11-2 and TRBJ1-1, with 8 bases identical to TRBD1. The CDR3 extends over 15 amino acids. Trimming took 4 bases from V and 5 from J; bases not matched to a gene: 9. From germline, CDR1 is SGHAT and CDR2 FQNNGV. The CDR3 reads CASSSRDRLGTEAFF. The CDR3 DNA follows: TGTGCCAGCAGCTCACGGGACAGGCTGGGGACTGAAGCTTTCTTT.

This rearrangement joins TRBV5-6 to TRBJ2-1; no clear D gene. There are 13 residues in the CDR3. V dropped 4 bases and J dropped 3 bases, with 8 bases sitting between them. Germline CDR1 and CDR2: SGHDT and YYEEEE. The CDR3 spells CASSGTDYNEQFF. CDR3 coding DNA: TGTGCCAGCAGCGGAACAGACTACAATGAGCAGTTCTTC.

This clone occurred a few times. The V call is TRBV5-4, the J call TRBJ2-3; no clear D gene. The ends were cut back, 0 bases at V and 4 bases at J, with 12 bases in the middle. Germline values: CDR1 SGHNT, CDR2 YYREEE (reference sequence). CDR3 length: 15 amino acids. CDR3 amino acids: CASSLGRSLADTQYF. The CDR3 DNA reads TGTGCCAGCAGCTTGGGCAGATCGCTCGCAGATACGCAGTATTTT.

The V call is TRBV4-1, the J call TRBJ2-3; 10 bases are a match to TRBD2. The CDR3 loop spans 17 amino acids. With 3 bases clipped from V and 0 bases from J, the junction kept 6 bases outside the gene matches. Germline lookup yields CDR1 MGHRA and CDR2 YSYEKL. The DNA for the CDR3 is TGCGCCAGCAGCCACCGTACTAGCGGGACTAGCACAGATACGCAGTATTTT. Translating it yields CASSHRTSGTSTDTQYF.

This clone showed up just a few times. The same CDR3 can be traced to other DNA sequences in this sample. The chain joins TRBV2 to TRBJ1-5, with D uncertain. Germline lookup yields CDR1 SNHLY and CDR2 FYNNEI. The CDR3 contains 13 residues. Trimming cost V 1 base and J 6 bases, with 7 bases left between them. The CDR3 is CASSEGSGQPQHF. The CDR3 DNA sequence: TGTGCCAGCAGTGAAGGGAGTGGTCAGCCCCAGCATTTT. The variable domain in full, completed from reference TRBV2 and TRBJ1-5, reads EPEVTQTPSHQVTQMGQEVILRCVPISNHLYFYWYRQILGQKVEFLVSFYNNEISEKSEIFDDQFSVERPDGSNFTLKIRSTKLEDSAMYFCASSEGSGQPQHFGDGTRLSIL.

Written as DNA, the CDR3 is TGTGCCAGCAGCCCAGGGTGGCGGGAATCCCCCTACAATGAGCAGTTCTTC. Translation: CASSPGWRESPYNEQFF. The chain employs TRBV7-9 and TRBJ2-1; TRBD2 is a possible D gene (6 bases). Germline V gene lookup returns CDR1 SEHNR and CDR2 FQNEAQ (reference sequence). V dropped 5 bases and J dropped 2 bases, with 19 bases sitting between them. The CDR3 loop spans 17 amino acids.

A remark on this clone: Other DNA sequences in this sample translate to the same CDR3. The chain combines TRBV30 with TRBJ1-5, with TRBD1 matching over 8 bases. CDR3 size: 13 residues. Germline loops: CDR1 GTSNPN, CDR2 SVGIG (reference sequence). V gave up 2 bases and J gave up 4 bases; unmatched junction bases: 1. The DNA of the CDR3 is TGTGCCTGGAGTAGACAGGGGAATCAGCCCCAGCATTTT. This codes for CAWSRQGNQPQHF.